The rows below give T cell receptor beta chains drawn from one sample of a study of CD8+ T cells in alopecia areata. The method was immunoSEQ multiplex PCR; TCRdb's version includes in-frame clones alone and lacks a portion of them. The table has roughly 120,000 clones, approximately 51% seen once. The material was CD4+ T cells sorted from blood, obtained at week 24, from a patient treated with tofacitinib. Receptor source: a human donor with alopecia areata. Both conserved end residues are trimmed from each CDR3. A row's size may be missing; if present it is once, few, many or a size class.

v_gene	abundance	j_gene	CDR3aa
TRBV4-2	.	TRBJ1-2	ASTGTNTGMDYGYT
TRBV7-2	.	TRBJ2-7	ASSPARTAAYEQY
TRBV18	.	TRBJ1-1	ASSQGAEAF
TRBV7-2	.	TRBJ2-2	ATSDGTNTGELF
TRBV7-7	.	TRBJ1-2	ASSPYRGGYGYT
TRBV29-1	.	TRBJ1-5	SVANGGQPQH
TRBV30	few	TRBJ1-5	AWSAVTINQPQH
TRBV29-1	few	TRBJ2-5	SDGQGSGETQY
TRBV7-2	.	TRBJ2-7	ASSLRQVPYEQY
TRBV28	.	TRBJ1-2	ASNGGGSDYT
TRBV6-5	few	TRBJ2-1	ASSLTSSSYNEQF
TRBV23-1	few	TRBJ1-5	ASSQEDRGQNQPQH
TRBV30	.	TRBJ1-5	AWSVGQGVSQPQH
TRBV19	.	TRBJ2-3	AILIVTPSTDTQY
TRBV30	.	TRBJ2-7	AWSVQAPFADEQY
TRBV9	few	TRBJ1-1	ASSVEVTATEAF
TRBV30	.	TRBJ2-5	AWTRQGGETQY
TRBV29-1	few	TRBJ1-2	SVHRVGYGYT
TRBV19	.	TRBJ2-2	ASSIGIGVWAENTGELF
TRBV29-1	.	TRBJ1-1	SILRGGSGTEAF
TRBV7-9	.	TRBJ2-3	ASSPPGTRYTDTQY
TRBV29-1	.	TRBJ1-6	SLDRNSPLH
TRBV5-4	.	TRBJ1-1	ASSLSRAVNTEAF
TRBV4-2	once	TRBJ1-1	ASSQEVRDTEAF
TRBV5-1	.	TRBJ1-3	ASSLGDRDYSGNTIY
TRBV27	.	TRBJ1-2	ASSKTGGPYGYT
TRBV5-1	few	TRBJ2-1	ASSLGLAGDEQF
TRBV29-1	.	TRBJ1-2	SGGTNGYT
TRBV7-2	.	TRBJ1-1	ASSLTSQLNTEAF
TRBV29-1	.	TRBJ1-1	SVSQGLLNTEAF
TRBV15	.	TRBJ2-2	ATSRLTRGVGNTGELF